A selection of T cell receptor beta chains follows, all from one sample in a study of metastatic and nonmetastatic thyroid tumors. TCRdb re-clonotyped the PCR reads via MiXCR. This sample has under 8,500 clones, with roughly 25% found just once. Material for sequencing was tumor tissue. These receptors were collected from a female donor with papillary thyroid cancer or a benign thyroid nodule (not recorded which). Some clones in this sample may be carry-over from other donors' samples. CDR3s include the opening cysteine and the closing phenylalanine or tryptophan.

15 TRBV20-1 CSARGLAGLDYEQYF
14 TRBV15 CATSRDPGGEKLFF
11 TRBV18 CASSLDNEQFF
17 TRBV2 CASSDVVGGLSTDTQYF
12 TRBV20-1 CSASSSDSPLHF
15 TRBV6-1 CASTGGALGNQPQHF
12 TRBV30 CAWRTVHYEQYF
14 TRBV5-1 CASSSPQGNQPQHF
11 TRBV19 CATSGGEEQYF
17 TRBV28 CASSPLGLAGGADTQYF
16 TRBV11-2 CASSTASGQFGYEQYF
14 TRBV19 CASSSSETNTEAFF
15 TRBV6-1 CASPQAEGSNTEAFF
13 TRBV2 CAGTKDRQETQYF
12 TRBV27 CASSEVGNEQFF
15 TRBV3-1 CASSQQRGPSYEQYF
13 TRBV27 CASSLRATGELFF
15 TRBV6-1 CASSNGAAGTYEQYF
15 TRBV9 CASSVNSGSSYEQYF
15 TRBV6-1 CASSETATHTYEQYF
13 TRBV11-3 CASGLGSYNEQFF
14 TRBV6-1 CASTTGQGGVPLHF
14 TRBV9 CASSVGQGNQPQHF
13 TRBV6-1 CASSQDRGHEQYF
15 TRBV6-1 CASIRTRGTVAEQFF
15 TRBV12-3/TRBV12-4 CASSLSSGGTTSMDF
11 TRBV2 CASSTRDEQFF
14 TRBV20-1 CSARPGQGVDGYTF
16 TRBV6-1 CASSIWGQGAPQPQHF
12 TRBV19 CASSISHGEQFF
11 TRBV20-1 CSAPGGYGYTF
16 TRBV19 CASSRGQGFSTDTQYF
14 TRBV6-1 CASGRVAVIEKLFF
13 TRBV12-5 CASGLFRNTEAFF
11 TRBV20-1 CSAGQRTEQFF
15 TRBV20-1 CSASRDRASDQPQHF
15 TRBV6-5 CASSDSAGPTYEQYF
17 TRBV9 CASSEGLASHQGDTQYF
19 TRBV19 CASSMGMRPGTSNTGELFF